One and the same sample provided the 14 T cell receptor beta chains below, sequenced in a study of T cells after yellow fever vaccination. A single record per CDR3 protein comes from TCRdb applying MiXCR to the 5' RACE reads. The sample carries 500,000 to 650,000 distinct CDR3 sequences, approximately 13% recorded once. The sample in question was PBMCs, obtained on the day of the yellow fever booster vaccination. The receptors come from a man aged 25-40 years who received the YFV17D yellow fever vaccine.

This chain uses TRBV18 with TRBJ2-3, with D possibly matching TRBD2 (6 bases). CDR3 length equals 14 residues. Trimming took 5 bases from V and 3 from J, leaving 12 bases between them. Germline V CDR1 and CDR2: KGHSH, LQKENI. DNA for the CDR3: TGTGCCAGCTCAGGGGAGGACGGGACAGATACGCAGTATTTT. Protein product: CASSGEDGTDTQYF.

Here the CDR3 DNA reads TGCAGTGCTAACAAACAACCGGGACTAGCGCAAGAGACCCAGTACTTC. Protein: CSANKQPGLAQETQYF. The chain employs TRBV20-1 and TRBJ2-5; 10 bases line up with TRBD2. The germline V gene encodes CDR1 DFQATT and CDR2 SNEGSKA (reference sequence). With 4 bases clipped from V and 2 bases from J, the junction kept 10 bases outside the gene matches. The CDR3 is made up of 16 amino acids.

V gene TRBV3-1 combines with J gene TRBJ1-5; 12 positions match TRBD1. There are 17 residues in the CDR3. Looked up from germline, CDR1 is LGHDT and CDR2 is YNNKEL (reference sequence). V lost 1 base to trimming and J lost 6 bases; unmatched junction nucleotides: 7. CDR3 protein: CASSQGDGTGGFQPQHF. The CDR3 bases are TGTGCCAGCAGCCAAGGGGACGGGACAGGGGGCTTTCAGCCCCAGCATTTT.

This sequence joins TRBV15 and TRBJ2-1; no reliable D call. V lost 3 bases and J lost 0, with 6 bases in between. CDR1 and CDR2 (germline): LNHNV, YYDKDF (reference sequence). The CDR3 has 14 residues. The CDR3: CATSSTFSYNEQFF. CDR3 bases: TGTGCCACCAGCAGTACTTTCTCCTACAATGAGCAGTTCTTC.

This clonotype has just a few counts. The chain joins TRBV20-1 to TRBJ2-1, with 8 bases fitting TRBD2. The V and J ends lost 0 bases and 10 bases, in that order; junction bases with no gene match: 2. The CDR3 contains 12 residues. Germline V lookup: CDR1 DFQATT, CDR2 SNEGSKA (reference sequence). CDR3 amino acids: CSARELAVEQFF. CDR3 bases: TGCAGTGCTAGAGAACTAGCGGTAGAGCAGTTCTTC.

This clonotype was found a few times. This rearrangement joins TRBV5-4 to TRBJ2-1; 8 positions match TRBD2. After removal of 3 bases from V and 6 bases from J, the junction contained 11 bases not matched to a gene. CDR3 length: 16 amino acids. The germline V gene encodes CDR1 SGHNT and CDR2 YYREEE (reference sequence). In DNA form, the CDR3 reads TGTGCCAGCAGCTCGGCCGGGACTAGGGCCCTCAATGAGCAGTTCTTC. It translates to CASSSAGTRALNEQFF.

This clonotype was seen more than once but under ten times. The V call is TRBV20-1, the J call TRBJ2-7; 13 bases match TRBD2. The germline gives CDR1 DFQATT, CDR2 SNEGSKA (reference sequence). CDR3 length equals 16 residues. The trim removed 0 bases at V and 2 bases at J, leaving 4 bases unmatched. The CDR3 sequence: CSARDRTSGSAYEQYF. The CDR3 DNA is TGCAGTGCTAGAGATAGGACTAGCGGGAGCGCCTACGAGCAGTACTTC.

V and J are TRBV20-1 and TRBJ2-3, with 8 positions matching TRBD2. Per germline, CDR1 DFQATT and CDR2 SNEGSKA (reference sequence). The CDR3 runs 14 residues. V was clipped by 4 bases and J by 2 bases; unmatched bases: 5. DNA for the CDR3: TGCAGTGCTATGAGCGGGGGTTACACAGATACGCAGTATTTT. Its protein product is CSAMSGGYTDTQYF.

This clonotype was recorded a few times. V is TRBV29-1 and J is TRBJ2-7, with 9 bases matching TRBD1. V trimming: 7 bases; J trimming: 1 base; junction bases outside the gene matches: 14. The CDR3 covers 16 residues. From germline, CDR1 is SQVTM and CDR2 ANQGSEA. The chain's CDR3 is CSATEPGTGSSYEQYF. CDR3 DNA: TGCAGCGCCACGGAACCGGGGACAGGGAGTTCCTACGAGCAGTACTTC.

This clonotype was seen repeatedly, ten times or more. V and J are TRBV29-1 and TRBJ2-1; 10 bases match TRBD2. With V trimmed by 6 bases and J by 8 bases, 4 bases remained unmatched. The CDR3 spans 12 residues. Germline CDR1 and CDR2: SQVTM and ANQGSEA. The CDR3 sequence is CSVRLAGDEQFF. DNA for the CDR3: TGCAGCGTCCGTCTAGCGGGAGATGAGCAGTTCTTC.

The chain uses TRBV3-1 and TRBJ2-5; D not certain. The CDR3 length is 13 residues. V gave up 1 base and J gave up 4 bases, with 7 bases separating them. The germline V gene encodes CDR1 LGHDT and CDR2 YNNKEL (reference sequence). CDR3 sequence (DNA): TGTGCCAGCAGCCAAGTCAGTAGAGAGACCCAGTACTTC. Translation: CASSQVSRETQYF.

The V gene is TRBV7-2, the J gene TRBJ2-7, with 7 positions matching TRBD1. The CDR3 has 16 amino acids. Germline CDR1 is SGHTA and CDR2 is FQGNSA. V trimming: 1 base; J trimming: 2 bases; junction bases outside the gene matches: 8. The CDR3 DNA is TGTGCCAGCAGCTTAGTGGTGGACAGGATGGCCTACGAGCAGTACTTC. It encodes CASSLVVDRMAYEQYF.

The rearrangement links TRBV7-9 to TRBJ1-1; weak D call: TRBD1 (5 bases). The CDR3 is 12 amino acids. V lost 6 bases and J 8 bases, leaving 13 bases between the germline ends. Germline CDR1 SEHNR, CDR2 FQNEAQ (reference sequence). The CDR3 loop is CASSPRQKEAFF. Written as DNA, the CDR3 is TGTGCCAGCAGTCCCAGACAGAAGGAAGCTTTCTTT.

V and J are TRBV6-1 and TRBJ1-5; D remains unclear. The CDR3 length is 11 residues. Trimming pared 5 bases from V and 5 bases from J, leaving 4 bases between. Germline V lookup: CDR1 MNHNS, CDR2 SASEGT. The CDR3, as DNA: TGTGCCAGCAGTTCCCATCAGCCCCAGCATTTT. Amino acids: CASSSHQPQHF.